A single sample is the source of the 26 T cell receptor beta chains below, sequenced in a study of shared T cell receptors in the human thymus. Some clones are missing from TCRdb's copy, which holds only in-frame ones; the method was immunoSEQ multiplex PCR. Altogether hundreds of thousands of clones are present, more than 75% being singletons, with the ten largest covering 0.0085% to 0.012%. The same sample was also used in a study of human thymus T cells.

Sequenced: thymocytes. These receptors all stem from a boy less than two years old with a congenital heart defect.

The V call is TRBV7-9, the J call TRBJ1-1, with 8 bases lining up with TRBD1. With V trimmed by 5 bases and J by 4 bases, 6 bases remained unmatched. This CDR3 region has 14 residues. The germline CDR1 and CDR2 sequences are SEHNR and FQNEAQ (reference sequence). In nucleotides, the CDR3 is TGTGCCAGCAGCCTATTACAGGGGGGCACTGAAGCTTTCTTT. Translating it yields CASSLLQGGTEAFF.

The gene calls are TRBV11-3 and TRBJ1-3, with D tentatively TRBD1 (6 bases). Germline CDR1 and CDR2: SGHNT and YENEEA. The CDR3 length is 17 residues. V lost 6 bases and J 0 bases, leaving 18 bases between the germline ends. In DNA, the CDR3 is TGTGCCAGCAGACCCTCGGCAGGGGCGCTCTCTGGAAACACCATATATTTT. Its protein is CASRPSAGALSGNTIYF.

The CDR3 loop reads CASSLQTVSSYNEQFF. The CDR3 DNA reads TGTGCCAGCAGTTTGCAGACTGTTAGCTCCTACAATGAGCAGTTCTTC. The chain has TRBV28 and TRBJ2-1; D uncertain. The CDR3 loop spans 16 amino acids. Per the germline V gene, CDR1 is MDHEN and CDR2 is SYDVKM. Trimming took 3 bases from V and 0 from J, leaving 12 bases between them. Filled out from reference TRBV28 and TRBJ2-1, the complete variable domain reads DVKVTQSSRYLVKRTGEKVFLECVQDMDHENMFWYRQDPGLGLRLIYFSYDVKMKEKGDIPEGYSVSREKKERFSLILESASTNQTSMYLCASSLQTVSSYNEQFFGPGTRLTVL.

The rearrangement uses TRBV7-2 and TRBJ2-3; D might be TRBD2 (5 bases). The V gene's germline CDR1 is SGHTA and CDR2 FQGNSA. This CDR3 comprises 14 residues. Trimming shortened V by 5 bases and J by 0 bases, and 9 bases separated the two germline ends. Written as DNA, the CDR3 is TGTGCCAGCAGCCTGGACTGTAGCACAGATACGCAGTATTTT. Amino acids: CASSLDCSTDTQYF.

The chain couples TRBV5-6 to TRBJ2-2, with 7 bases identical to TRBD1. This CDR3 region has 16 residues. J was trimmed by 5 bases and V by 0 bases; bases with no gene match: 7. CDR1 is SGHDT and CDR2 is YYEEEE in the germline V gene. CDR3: CASSLAIRGSTGELFF. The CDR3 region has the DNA TGTGCCAGCAGCTTGGCAATCAGGGGGAGTACCGGGGAGCTGTTTTTT.

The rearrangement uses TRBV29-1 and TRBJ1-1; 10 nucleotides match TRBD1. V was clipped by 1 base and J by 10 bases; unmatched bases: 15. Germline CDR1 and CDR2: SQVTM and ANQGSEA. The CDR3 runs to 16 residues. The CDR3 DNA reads TGCAGCGTTGAAGTACGAGCGGGACAGGGGACCATTGGAGCTTTCTTT. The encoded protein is CSVEVRAGQGTIGAFF. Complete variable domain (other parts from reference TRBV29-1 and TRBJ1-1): SAVISQKPSRDICQRGTSLTIQCQVDSQVTMMFWYRQQPGQSLTLIATANQGSEATYESGFVIDKFPISRPNLTFSTLTVSNMSPEDSSIYLCSVEVRAGQGTIGAFFGQGTRLTVV.

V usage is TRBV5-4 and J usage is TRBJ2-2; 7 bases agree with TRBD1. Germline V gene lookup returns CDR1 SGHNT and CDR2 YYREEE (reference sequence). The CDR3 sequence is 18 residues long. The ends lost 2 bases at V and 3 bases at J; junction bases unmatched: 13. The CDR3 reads CASSFNRGTAADTGELFF. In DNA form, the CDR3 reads TGTGCCAGCAGCTTTAACAGAGGGACAGCCGCGGACACCGGGGAGCTGTTTTTT.

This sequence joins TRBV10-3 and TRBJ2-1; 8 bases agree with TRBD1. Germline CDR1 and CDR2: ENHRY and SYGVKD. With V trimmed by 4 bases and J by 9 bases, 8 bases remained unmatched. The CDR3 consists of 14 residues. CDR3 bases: TGTGCCATCAGTGCGGCAGGGGGCAATTGTGAGCAGTTCTTC. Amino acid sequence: CAISAAGGNCEQFF.

The CDR3 here is CASSQERQGANYGYTF. The DNA for the CDR3 is TGTGCCAGCTCACAGGAGAGACAGGGGGCGAACTATGGCTACACCTTC. This chain links TRBV18 with TRBJ1-2; 10 bases are a match to TRBD1. The CDR3 sequence is 16 residues long. CDR1 is KGHSH, CDR2 LQKENI, per germline. V lost 4 bases and J lost 2; bases outside the gene matches: 7.

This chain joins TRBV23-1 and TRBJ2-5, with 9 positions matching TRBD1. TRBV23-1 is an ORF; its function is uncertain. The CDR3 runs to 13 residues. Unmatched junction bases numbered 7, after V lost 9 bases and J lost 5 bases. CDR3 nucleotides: TGCGCCAGTGGGACAGGGACCGGGGAGACCCAGTACTTC. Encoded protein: CASGTGTGETQYF.

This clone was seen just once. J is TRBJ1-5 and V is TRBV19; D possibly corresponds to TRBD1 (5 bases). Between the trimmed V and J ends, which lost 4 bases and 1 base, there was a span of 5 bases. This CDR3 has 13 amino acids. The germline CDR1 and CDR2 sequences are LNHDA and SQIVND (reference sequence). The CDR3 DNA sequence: TGTGCCAGTAGTAACAGGAGCAATCAGCCCCAGCATTTT. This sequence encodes CASSNRSNQPQHF.

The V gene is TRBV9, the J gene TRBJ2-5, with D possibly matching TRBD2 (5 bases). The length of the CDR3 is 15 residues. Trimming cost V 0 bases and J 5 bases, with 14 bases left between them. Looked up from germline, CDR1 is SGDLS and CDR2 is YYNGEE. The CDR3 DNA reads TGTGCCAGCAGCGTAGAAGAGTCGGGGTGGGAGACCCAGTACTTC. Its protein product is CASSVEESGWETQYF.

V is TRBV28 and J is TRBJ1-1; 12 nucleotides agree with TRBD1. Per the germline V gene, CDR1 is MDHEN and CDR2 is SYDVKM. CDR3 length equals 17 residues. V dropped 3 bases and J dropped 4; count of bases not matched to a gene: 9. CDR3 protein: CASSLFGTGGGGTEAFF. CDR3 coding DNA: TGTGCCAGCAGTTTGTTCGGGACAGGGGGCGGGGGCACTGAAGCTTTCTTT.

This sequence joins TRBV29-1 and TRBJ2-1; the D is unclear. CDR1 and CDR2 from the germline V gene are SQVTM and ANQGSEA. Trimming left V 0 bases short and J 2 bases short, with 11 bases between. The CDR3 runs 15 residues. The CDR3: CSVEDQVKPYNEQFF. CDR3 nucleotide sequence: TGCAGCGTTGAAGATCAGGTGAAACCCTACAATGAGCAGTTCTTC.

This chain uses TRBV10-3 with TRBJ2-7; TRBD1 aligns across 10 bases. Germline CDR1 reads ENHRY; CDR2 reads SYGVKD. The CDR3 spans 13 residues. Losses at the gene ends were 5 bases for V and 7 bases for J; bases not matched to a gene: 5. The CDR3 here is CAISPGQGVEQYF. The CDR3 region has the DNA TGTGCCATCAGTCCCGGACAGGGGGTTGAGCAGTACTTC.

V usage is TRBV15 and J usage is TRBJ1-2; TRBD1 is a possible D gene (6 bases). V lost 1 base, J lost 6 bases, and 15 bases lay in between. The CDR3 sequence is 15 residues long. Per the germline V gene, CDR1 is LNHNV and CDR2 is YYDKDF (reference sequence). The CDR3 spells CATSRVGGGGDGYTF. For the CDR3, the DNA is TGTGCCACCAGCAGAGTGGGAGGGGGAGGCGATGGCTACACCTTC.

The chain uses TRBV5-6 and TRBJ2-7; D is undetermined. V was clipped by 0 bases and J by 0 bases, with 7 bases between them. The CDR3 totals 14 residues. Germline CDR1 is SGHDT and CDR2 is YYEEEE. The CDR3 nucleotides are TGTGCCAGCAGCTTGGCCGGCGGCTCCTACGAGCAGTACTTC. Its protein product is CASSLAGGSYEQYF.

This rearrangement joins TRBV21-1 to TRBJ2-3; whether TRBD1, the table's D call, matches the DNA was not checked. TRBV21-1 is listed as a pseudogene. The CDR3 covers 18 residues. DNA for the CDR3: TGTGCCAGCAGCAAATGGCACCAGGGACACTCGGATCCGGATACGCAGTATTTT. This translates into CASSKWHQGHSDPDTQYF.

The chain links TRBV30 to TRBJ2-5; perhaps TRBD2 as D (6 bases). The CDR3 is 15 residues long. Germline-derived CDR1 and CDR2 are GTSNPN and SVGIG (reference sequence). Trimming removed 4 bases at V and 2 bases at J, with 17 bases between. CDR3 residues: CAWTLGWEEQETQYF. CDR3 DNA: TGTGCCTGGACCCTGGGGTGGGAGGAACAAGAGACCCAGTACTTC. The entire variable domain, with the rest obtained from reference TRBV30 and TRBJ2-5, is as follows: SQTIHQWPATLVQPVGSPLSLECTVEGTSNPNLYWYRQAAGRGLQLLFYSVGIGQISSEVPQNLSASRPQDRQFILSSKKLLLSDSGFYLCAWTLGWEEQETQYFGPGTRLLVL.

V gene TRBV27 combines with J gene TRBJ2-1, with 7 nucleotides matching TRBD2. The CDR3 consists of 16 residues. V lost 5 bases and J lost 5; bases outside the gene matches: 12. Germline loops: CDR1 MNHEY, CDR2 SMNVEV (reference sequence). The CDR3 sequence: CASSPFRGSPHNEQFF. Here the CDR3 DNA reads TGTGCCAGCAGTCCCTTTCGCGGGAGTCCCCACAATGAGCAGTTCTTC.

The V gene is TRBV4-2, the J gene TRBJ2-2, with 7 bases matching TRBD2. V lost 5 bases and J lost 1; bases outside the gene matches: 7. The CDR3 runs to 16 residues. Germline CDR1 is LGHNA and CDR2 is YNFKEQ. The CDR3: CASSSRLALNTGELFF. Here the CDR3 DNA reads TGTGCCAGCAGCTCGCGACTAGCCCTGAACACCGGGGAGCTGTTTTTT.

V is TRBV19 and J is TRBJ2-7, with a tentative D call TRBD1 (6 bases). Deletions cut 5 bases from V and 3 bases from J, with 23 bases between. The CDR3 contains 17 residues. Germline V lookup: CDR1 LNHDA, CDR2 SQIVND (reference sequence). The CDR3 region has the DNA TGTGCCAGTAGTCCCCACCGACCCGGGACATTGGGCTACGAGCAGTACTTC. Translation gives CASSPHRPGTLGYEQYF.

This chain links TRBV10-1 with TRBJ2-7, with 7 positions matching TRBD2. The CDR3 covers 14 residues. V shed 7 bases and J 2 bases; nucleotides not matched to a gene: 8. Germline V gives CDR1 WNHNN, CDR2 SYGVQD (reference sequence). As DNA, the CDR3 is TGCGCCAGCACCATCCGGGAGGCCGCCTACGAGCAGTACTTC. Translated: CASTIREAAYEQYF.

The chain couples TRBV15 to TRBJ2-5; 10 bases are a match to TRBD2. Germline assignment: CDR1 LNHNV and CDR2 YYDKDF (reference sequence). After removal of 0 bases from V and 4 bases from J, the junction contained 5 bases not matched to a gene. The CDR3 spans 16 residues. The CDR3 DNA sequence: TGTGCCACCAGCAGAGAACTAGCGGGAAGGGGAGAGACCCAGTACTTC. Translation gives CATSRELAGRGETQYF. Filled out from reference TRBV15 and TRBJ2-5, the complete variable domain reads DAMVIQNPRYQVTQFGKPVTLSCSQTLNHNVMYWYQQKSSQAPKLLFHYYDKDFNNEADTPDNFQSRRPNTSFCFLDIRSPGLGDTAMYLCATSRELAGRGETQYFGPGTRLLVL.

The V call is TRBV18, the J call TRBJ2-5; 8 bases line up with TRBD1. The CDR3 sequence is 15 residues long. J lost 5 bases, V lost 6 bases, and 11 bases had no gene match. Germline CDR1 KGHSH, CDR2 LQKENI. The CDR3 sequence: CASSPYRDRRETQYF. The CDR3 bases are TGTGCCAGCTCCCCCTACCGGGACAGGCGGGAGACCCAGTACTTC.

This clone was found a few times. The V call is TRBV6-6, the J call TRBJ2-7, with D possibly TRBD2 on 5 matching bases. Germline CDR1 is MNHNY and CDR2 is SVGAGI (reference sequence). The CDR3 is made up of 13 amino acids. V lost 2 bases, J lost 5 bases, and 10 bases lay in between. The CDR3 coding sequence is TGTGCCAGCAGTTACAAGAGGGTTGACGAGCAGTACTTC. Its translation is CASSYKRVDEQYF.